This T cell receptor beta chain was obtained from a study of shared clonotypes between healthy human individuals. The study, taken as a whole, reports: Shared across a few donors were 5% to 6% of the naive CD4 clonotypes. The study generally estimated greater richness for naive than memory subsets.

With respect to this clone: Antigen: not known.

Those who donated, Caucasian adults without exception, all lived in Nashville, Tennessee. Germline V gives CDR1 MNHNY, CDR2 SVGAGI (reference sequence). CDR3 length: 15 residues. V lost 5 bases, J lost 2 bases, and 8 bases stayed unmatched. Clones were sequenced by immunoSEQ multiplex PCR, and TCRdb holds only the in-frame ones, with some missing. The data show about 2.4 million clones, approximately 93% seen once. The sequencing input was naive CD4+ T cells from PBMCs. Subset in this sample: CD45RA+ positively selected. The TCR originated in a man between 18 and 35 years old in good health. Some clones in this sample may be carry-over from other donors' samples. This chain uses TRBV6-6 with TRBJ2-7; 8 bases agree with TRBD2. The CDR3 spells CASSGAGGEAYEQYF. The CDR3 nucleotides read TGTGCCAGCAGTGGGGCCGGGGGGGAGGCCTACGAGCAGTACTTC.